The present T cell receptor (beta chain) was sequenced within a study of human versus mouse CDR3 diversity and MHC coevolution. Method: immunoSEQ multiplex PCR; TCRdb's copy keeps in-frame clones and lacks some. The sample shows 60,000 to 95,000 clones, around 92% of them seen only once. Naive CD4 T cells were sorted as CD45RO-negative, CD62L-positive. This CDR3 spans 14 amino acids. Germline V CDR1 and CDR2: MGHRA, YSYEKL. Trimming pared 0 bases from V and 7 bases from J, leaving 10 bases between. Study outcomes and limitations: Compared with mice, human CDR3s carried more deletions and insertions on average. About 1.6 million TCR beta clonotypes were estimated for humans, the largest repertoire. The lowest clonal inequality scores came from most of the three human donors.

This clone appeared once. Its antigen is undetermined. The sample consisted of naive CD4+ T cells from blood. The subset: CD45RO-negative CD62L-positive naive CD4 T cells. J is TRBJ1-5 and V is TRBV4-1; no reliable D call. The source of this sequence is a person aged 30-70 years in good health. The DNA for the CDR3 is TGCGCCAGCAGCCAAGATACTGGCGGGCAGCCCCAGCATTTT. Translated: CASSQDTGGQPQHF.